This T cell receptor (beta chain) came from a study of CD8 T cells in Susac syndrome (dated by TCRdb to between 2018 and 2021). Regarding the study in general: Repertoire sequencing was used to test whether CD8+ T cell activation and differentiation in Susac syndrome was antigen driven. The study compared CD8+ T cell repertoire clonality among over 9 healthy donors, 14 Susac syndrome patients and fewer than 19 multiple sclerosis patients.

On the study overall, not on this receptor specifically: The TCR sequencing and HLA analysis was acknowledged to have included a relatively small number of individuals.

Peripheral blood CD8+ and CD4+ T cells from healthy donors, Susac syndrome patients and multiple sclerosis patients were profiled using high-throughput TCR beta sequencing. The multiple sclerosis controls were treatment-naive patients who had stable or active relapsing-remitting disease and met the revised McDonald criteria. Bulk CD8+ and CD4+ T cells were purified by magnetic negative isolation, while CD8+ TEMRA cells were enriched using FACS. Blood was drawn into EDTA tubes, processed within 24 hours, and PBMCs were isolated by density gradient centrifugation. PBMCs intended for TCR sequencing were frozen in liquid nitrogen and were later thawed in a 37 degrees C water bath. The sorted or isolated CD4+, CD8+ and CD8+ TEMRA cells reached a purity of at least 90%. RNA was extracted using the RNeasy kit, and about 0.45 to 1 microgram was reverse transcribed with random hexamers. TCR beta CDR3 regions were amplified with the immunoSEQ multiplex PCR assay covering 54 Vbeta and 13 Jbeta segments. PCR amplification bias was corrected by using a synthetic template baseline for primer optimization and computational correction. The authors' pipeline ran thus. Reads were assigned to V, D and J genes according to IMGT and analyzed in immunoSEQ Analyzer, with only productive sequences retained. Clonality was calculated as one minus the Shannon entropy normalized by log2 of the number of productive unique sequences. For each patient and control, public and private clones were evaluated within the 100 most prevalent clones. Clones were defined as Susac-specific if absent from the healthy and MS cohorts, from 1052 published viral clones and from other ImmuneACCESS disease sequences. The public reads were run again by TCRdb, first through fastp at Q25 and then through MiXCR, and only productive beta chains were kept. Each CDR3 protein gets just one entry, which takes the most common genes and DNA from the rows behind it. TCRdb, not the original authors, processed these V and J calls. This sample lists around 70,000 distinct CDR3 sequences; 90% to 95% were detected once. The ten top clones hold about 0.6% of the sample.

As to this clonotype: Its antigen has not been determined. Per-nucleotide qualities are absent, and no much larger clonotype sits a single base away.

The CDR3 runs 12 residues from the cysteine to the phenylalanine. Here the CDR3 DNA is all that survives: 36 bases in frame from base 1. Between the V and J ends, shortened by 4 bases and 4 bases respectively, the junction contains 7 bases. Via the germline V gene, CDR1 is SGHTA and CDR2 FQGNSA. The TCR originated in a human donor with multiple sclerosis. The V gene is TRBV7-2 and the J gene is TRBJ1-1, with TRBD1 perhaps the D gene, on 5 matching bases. Sequenced sample: CD8+ T cells from PBMCs. The encoded CDR3 is CASSYGATEAFF. The DNA reads TGTGCCAGCAGCTACGGGGCCACTGAAGCTTTCTTT.